This TCR beta chain was documented in a study of T cells in Graves' hyperthyroidism and ophthalmopathy. This clonotype was counted at least ten times. The study left out patients who had uncontrolled infection, other autoimmune disease, pregnancy or lactation. V was clipped by 4 bases and J by 5 bases; unmatched bases: 3. Germline CDR1 and CDR2: SGHRS and YFSETQ. The CDR3 sequence is 14 residues long. The investigators amplified TCR beta CDR3 regions from RNA transcripts. Initially, a first-round RT-PCR of the TCR CDR3 employed the HTBI primer set. TCRdb reprocessed the multiplex PCR reads with MiXCR, giving one entry per CDR3 protein. The sample has some 300,000 distinct CDR3 sequences, roughly 19% seen once.

The chain recombines TRBV5-1 with TRBJ2-1; 10 bases fit TRBD2. The sample consisted of blood. This sequence originates from a man in his fifties with Graves' ophthalmopathy. CDR3 DNA sequence: TGCGCCAGCAGCAGGCTAGCGGGAGACAATGAGCAGTTCTTC. Amino acids: CASSRLAGDNEQFF.